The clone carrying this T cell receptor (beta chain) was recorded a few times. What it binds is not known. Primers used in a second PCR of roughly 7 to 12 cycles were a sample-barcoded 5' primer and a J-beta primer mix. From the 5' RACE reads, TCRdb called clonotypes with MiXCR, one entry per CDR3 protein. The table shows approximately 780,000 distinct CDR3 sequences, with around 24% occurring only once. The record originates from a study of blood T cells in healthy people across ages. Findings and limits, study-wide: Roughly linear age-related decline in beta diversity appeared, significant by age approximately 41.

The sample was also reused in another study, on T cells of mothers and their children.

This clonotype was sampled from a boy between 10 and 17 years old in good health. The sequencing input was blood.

The CDR3 DNA sequence: TGTGCCAGCAGTTTTCGGGCTAGCGGGGGTAATGAGCAGTTCTTC. It encodes CASSFRASGGNEQFF. The chain uses TRBV12-3 or TRBV12-4 and TRBJ2-1; 10 bases agree with TRBD2. J gave up 7 bases and V 3 bases, and 6 bases lay outside the gene matches. There are 15 residues in the CDR3.